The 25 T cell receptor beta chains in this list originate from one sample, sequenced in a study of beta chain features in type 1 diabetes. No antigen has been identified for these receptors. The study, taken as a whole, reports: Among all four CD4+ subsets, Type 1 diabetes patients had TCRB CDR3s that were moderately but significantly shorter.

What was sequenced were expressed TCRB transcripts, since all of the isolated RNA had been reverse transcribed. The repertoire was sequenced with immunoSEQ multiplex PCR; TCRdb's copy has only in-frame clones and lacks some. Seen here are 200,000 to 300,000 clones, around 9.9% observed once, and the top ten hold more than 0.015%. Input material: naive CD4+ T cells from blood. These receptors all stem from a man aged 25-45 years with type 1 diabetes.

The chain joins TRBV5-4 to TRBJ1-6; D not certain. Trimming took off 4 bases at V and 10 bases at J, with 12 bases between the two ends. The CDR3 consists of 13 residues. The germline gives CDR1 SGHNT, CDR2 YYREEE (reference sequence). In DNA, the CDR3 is TGTGCCAGCAGCCTCCTAGTCAAGTCACCCCTCCACTTT. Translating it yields CASSLLVKSPLHF.

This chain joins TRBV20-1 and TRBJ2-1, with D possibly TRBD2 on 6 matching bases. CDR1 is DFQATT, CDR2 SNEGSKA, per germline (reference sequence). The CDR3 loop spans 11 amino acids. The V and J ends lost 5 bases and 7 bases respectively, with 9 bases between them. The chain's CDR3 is CSAFGRNEQFF. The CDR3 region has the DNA TGCAGTGCTTTTGGGAGGAATGAGCAGTTCTTC.

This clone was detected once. The CDR3 region is CASRETGLSEQFF. The CDR3 DNA is TGTGCCAGCAGGGAAACAGGGTTGAGTGAGCAGTTCTTC. V usage is TRBV6-1 and J usage is TRBJ2-1; the D gene is possibly TRBD1 (6 bases). This CDR3 region has 13 residues. Germline CDR1 MNHNS, CDR2 SASEGT. Trimming left V 6 bases short and J 9 bases short, with 15 bases between.

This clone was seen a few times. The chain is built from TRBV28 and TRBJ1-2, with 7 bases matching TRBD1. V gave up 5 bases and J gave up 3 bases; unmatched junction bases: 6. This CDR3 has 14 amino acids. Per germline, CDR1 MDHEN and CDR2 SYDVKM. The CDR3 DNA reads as TGTGCCAGCAGTGGAGGGGGCCGGTACTATGGCTACACCTTC. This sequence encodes CASSGGGRYYGYTF.

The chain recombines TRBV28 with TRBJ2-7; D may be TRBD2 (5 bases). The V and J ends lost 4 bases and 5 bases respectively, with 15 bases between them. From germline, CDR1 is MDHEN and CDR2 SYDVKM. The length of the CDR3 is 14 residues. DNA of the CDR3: TGTGCCAGCAGTTCAGGAGGACTTTTCGACGAGCAGTACTTC. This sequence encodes CASSSGGLFDEQYF.

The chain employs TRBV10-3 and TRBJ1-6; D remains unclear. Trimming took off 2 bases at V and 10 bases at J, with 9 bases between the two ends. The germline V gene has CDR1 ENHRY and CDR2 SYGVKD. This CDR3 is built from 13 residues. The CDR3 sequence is CAISENFVSPLHF. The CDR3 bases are TGTGCCATCAGTGAGAACTTCGTGTCACCCCTCCACTTT.

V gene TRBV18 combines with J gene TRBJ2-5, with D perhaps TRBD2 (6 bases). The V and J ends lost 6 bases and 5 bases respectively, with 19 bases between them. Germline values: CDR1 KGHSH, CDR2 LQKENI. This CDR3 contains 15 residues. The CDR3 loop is CASSGTTPGSETQYF. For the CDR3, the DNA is TGTGCCAGCTCCGGGACGACCCCCGGGAGTGAGACCCAGTACTTC.

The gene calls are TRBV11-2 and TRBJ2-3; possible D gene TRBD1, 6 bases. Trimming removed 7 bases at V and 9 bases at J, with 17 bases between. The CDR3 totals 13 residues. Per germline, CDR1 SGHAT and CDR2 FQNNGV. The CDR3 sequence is CASTLPGQQTQYF. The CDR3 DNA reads TGTGCCAGCACCCTCCCCGGACAGCAAACGCAGTATTTT.

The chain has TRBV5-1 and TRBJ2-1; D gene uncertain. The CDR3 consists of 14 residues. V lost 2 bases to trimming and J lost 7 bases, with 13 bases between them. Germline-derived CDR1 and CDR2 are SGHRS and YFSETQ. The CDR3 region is CASSLSVVGNEQFF. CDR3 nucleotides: TGCGCCAGCAGCTTAAGCGTCGTCGGGAATGAGCAGTTCTTC.

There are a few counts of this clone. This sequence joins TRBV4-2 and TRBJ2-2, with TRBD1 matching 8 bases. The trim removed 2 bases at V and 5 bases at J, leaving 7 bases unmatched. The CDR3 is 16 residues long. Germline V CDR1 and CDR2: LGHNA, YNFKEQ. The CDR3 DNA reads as TGTGCCAGCAGCCAACTTGGACAGGGCCGGACCGGGGAGCTGTTTTTT. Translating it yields CASSQLGQGRTGELFF.

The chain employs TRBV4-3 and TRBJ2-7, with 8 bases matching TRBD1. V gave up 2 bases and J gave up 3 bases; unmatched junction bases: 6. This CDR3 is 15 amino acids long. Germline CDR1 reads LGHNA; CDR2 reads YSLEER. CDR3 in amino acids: CASSQLGQGIYEQYF. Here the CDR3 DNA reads TGCGCCAGCAGCCAACTTGGACAGGGCATCTACGAGCAGTACTTC.

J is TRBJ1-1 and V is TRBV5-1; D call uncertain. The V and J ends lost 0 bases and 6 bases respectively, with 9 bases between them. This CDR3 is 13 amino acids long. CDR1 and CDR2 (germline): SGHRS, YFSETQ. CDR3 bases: TGCGCCAGCAGCTTGGAGGCGGGGTCTGAAGCTTTCTTT. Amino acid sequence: CASSLEAGSEAFF.

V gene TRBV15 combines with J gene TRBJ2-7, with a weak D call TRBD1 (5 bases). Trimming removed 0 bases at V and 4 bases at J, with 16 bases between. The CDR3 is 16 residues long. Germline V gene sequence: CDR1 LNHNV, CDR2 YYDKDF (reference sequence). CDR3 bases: TGTGCCACCAGCAGAGATTACGCACAGGATGGATACGAGCAGTACTTC. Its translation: CATSRDYAQDGYEQYF.

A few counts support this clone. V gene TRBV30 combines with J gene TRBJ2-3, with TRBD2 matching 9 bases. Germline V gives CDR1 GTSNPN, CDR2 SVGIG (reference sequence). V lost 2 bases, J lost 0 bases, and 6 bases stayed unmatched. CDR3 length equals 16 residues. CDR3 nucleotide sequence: TGTGCCTGGAGTAGGCTAGCGGGGCCCAGCACAGATACGCAGTATTTT. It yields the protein CAWSRLAGPSTDTQYF. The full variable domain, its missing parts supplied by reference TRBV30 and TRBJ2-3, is SQTIHQWPATLVQPVGSPLSLECTVEGTSNPNLYWYRQAAGRGLQLLFYSVGIGQISSEVPQNLSASRPQDRQFILSSKKLLLSDSGFYLCAWSRLAGPSTDTQYFGPGTRLTVL.

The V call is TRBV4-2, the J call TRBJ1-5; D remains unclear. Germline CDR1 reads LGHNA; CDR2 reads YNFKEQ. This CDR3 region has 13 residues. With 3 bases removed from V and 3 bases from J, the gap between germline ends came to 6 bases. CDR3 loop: CASSQLPNQPQHF. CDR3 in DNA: TGTGCCAGCAGCCAGCTACCCAATCAGCCCCAGCATTTT.

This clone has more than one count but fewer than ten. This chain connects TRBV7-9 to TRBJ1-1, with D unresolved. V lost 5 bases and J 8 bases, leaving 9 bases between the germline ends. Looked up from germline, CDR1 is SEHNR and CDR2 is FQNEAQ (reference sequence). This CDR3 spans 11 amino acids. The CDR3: CASSENLEAFF. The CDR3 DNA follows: TGTGCCAGCAGCGAAAATCTAGAAGCTTTCTTT.

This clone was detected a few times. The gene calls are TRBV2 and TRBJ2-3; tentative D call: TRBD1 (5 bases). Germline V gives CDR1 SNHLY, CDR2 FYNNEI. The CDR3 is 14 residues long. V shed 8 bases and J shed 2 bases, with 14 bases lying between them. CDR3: CASDGAGLTDTQYF. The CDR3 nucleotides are TGTGCCAGCGATGGGGCCGGCCTCACAGATACGCAGTATTTT.

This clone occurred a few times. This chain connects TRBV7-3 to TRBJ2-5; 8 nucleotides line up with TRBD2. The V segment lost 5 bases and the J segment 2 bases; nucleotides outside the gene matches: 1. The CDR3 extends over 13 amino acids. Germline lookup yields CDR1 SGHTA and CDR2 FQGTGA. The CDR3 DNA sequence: TGTGCCAGCAGCAAGCGGGAGCAAGAGACCCAGTACTTC. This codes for CASSKREQETQYF. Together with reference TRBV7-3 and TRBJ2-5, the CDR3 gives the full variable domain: GAGVSQTPSNKVTEKGKYVELRCDPISGHTALYWYRQSLGQGPEFLIYFQGTGAADDSGLPNDRFFAVRPEGSVSTLKIQRTERGDSAVYLCASSKREQETQYFGPGTRLLVL.

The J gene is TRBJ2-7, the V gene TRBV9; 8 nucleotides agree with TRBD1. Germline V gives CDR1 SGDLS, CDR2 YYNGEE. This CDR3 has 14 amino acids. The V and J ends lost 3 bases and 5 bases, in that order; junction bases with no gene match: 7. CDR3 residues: CASSAGTGSDEQYF. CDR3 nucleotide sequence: TGTGCCAGCAGCGCCGGGACAGGTAGTGACGAGCAGTACTTC.

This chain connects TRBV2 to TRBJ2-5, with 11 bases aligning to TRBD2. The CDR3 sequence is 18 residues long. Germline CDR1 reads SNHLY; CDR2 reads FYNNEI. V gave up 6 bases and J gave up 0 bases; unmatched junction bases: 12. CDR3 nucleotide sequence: TGTGCCAGCAGGTCAGGACTAGCGGGTTATACTTACCAAGAGACCCAGTACTTC. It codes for CASRSGLAGYTYQETQYF.

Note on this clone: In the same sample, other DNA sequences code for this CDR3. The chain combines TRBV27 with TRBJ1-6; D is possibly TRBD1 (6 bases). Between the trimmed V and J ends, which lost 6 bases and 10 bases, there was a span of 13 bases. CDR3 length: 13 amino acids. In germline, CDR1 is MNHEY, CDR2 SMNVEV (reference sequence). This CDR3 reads CASRKQGGSPLHF. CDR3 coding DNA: TGTGCCAGCAGGAAACAGGGTGGGTCACCCCTCCACTTT.

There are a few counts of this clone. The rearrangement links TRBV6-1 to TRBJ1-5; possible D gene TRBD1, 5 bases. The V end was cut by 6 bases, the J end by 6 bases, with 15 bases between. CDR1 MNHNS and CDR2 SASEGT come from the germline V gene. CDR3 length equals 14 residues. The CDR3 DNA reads TGTGCCAGCAGCGCTCAGGGAGGGATTCAGCCCCAGCATTTT. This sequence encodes CASSAQGGIQPQHF.

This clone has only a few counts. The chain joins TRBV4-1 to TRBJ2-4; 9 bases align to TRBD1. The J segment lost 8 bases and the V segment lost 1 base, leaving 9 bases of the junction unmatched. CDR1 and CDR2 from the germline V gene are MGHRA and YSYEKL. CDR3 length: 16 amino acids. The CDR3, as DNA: TGCGCCAGCAGCCAAGTGGGGACAGGGTTTGGAGACATTCAGTACTTC. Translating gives CASSQVGTGFGDIQYF.

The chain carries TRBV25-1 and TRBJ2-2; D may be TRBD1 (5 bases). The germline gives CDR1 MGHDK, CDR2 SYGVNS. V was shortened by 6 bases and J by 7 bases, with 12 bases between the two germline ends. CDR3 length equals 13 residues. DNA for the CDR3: TGTGCCAGCAGGGCTCAGGGTGACGGGGAGCTGTTTTTT. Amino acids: CASRAQGDGELFF. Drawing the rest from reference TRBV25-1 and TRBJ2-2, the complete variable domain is EADIYQTPRYLVIGTGKKITLECSQTMGHDKMYWYQQDPGMELHLIHYSYGVNSTEKGDLSSESTVSRIRTEHFPLTLESARPSHTSQYLCASRAQGDGELFFGEGSRLTVL.

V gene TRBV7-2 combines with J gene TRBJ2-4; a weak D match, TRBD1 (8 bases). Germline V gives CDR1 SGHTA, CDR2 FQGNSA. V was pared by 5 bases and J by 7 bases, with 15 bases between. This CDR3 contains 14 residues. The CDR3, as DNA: TGTGCCAGCAGCAGAGGACAGGGAGGGAACATTCAGTACTTC. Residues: CASSRGQGGNIQYF. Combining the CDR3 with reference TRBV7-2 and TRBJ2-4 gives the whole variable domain GAGVSQSPSNKVTEKGKDVELRCDPISGHTALYWYRQSLGQGLEFLIYFQGNSAPDKSGLPSDRFSAERTGGSVSTLTIQRTQQEDSAVYLCASSRGQGGNIQYFGAGTRLSVL.